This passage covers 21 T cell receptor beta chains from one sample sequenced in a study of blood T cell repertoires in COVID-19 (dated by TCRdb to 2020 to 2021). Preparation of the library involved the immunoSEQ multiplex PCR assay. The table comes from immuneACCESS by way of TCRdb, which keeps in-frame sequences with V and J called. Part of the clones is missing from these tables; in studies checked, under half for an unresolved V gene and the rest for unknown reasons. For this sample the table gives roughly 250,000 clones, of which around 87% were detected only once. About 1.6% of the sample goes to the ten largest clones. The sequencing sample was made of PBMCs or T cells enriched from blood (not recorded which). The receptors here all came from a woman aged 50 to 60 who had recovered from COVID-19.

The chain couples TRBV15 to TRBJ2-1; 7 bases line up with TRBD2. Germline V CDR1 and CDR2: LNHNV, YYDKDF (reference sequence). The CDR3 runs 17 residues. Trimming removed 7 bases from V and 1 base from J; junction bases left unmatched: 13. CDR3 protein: CATNGGRNYGSYNEQFF. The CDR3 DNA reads TGTGCCACCAACGGCGGGAGAAATTATGGATCCTACAATGAGCAGTTCTTC.

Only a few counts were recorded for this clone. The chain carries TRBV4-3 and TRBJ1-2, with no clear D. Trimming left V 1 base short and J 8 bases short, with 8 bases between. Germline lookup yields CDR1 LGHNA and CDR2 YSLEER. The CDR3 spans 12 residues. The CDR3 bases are TGCGCCAGCAGCCAAGGGGCAAGGGGCTACACCTTC. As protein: CASSQGARGYTF.

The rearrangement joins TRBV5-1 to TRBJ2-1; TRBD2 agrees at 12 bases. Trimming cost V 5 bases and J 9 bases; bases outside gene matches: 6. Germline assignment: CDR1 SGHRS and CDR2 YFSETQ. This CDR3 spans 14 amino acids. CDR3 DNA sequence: TGCGCCAGCAGTTCGACTAGCGGGGGCGGTGAGCAGTTCTTC. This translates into CASSSTSGGGEQFF.

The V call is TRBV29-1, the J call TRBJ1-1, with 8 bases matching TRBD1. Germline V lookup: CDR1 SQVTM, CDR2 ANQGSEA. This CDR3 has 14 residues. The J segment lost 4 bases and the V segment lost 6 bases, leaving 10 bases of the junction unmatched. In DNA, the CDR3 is TGCAGCGTATATCGGACAGGGTCGATCACTGAAGCTTTCTTT. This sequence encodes CSVYRTGSITEAFF.

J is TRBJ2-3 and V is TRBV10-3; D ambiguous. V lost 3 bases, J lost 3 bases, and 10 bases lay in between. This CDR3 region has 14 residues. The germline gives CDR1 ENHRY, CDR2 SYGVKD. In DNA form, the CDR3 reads TGTGCCATCAGTGATGAAGGCGGAACAGATACGCAGTATTTT. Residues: CAISDEGGTDTQYF.

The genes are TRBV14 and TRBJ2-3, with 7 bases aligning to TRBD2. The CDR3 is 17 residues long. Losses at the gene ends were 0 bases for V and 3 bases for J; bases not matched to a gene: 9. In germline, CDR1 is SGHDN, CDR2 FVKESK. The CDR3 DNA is TGTGCCAGCAGCCAAGATGTCGGCGGGGGTGGGACAGATACGCAGTATTTT. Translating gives CASSQDVGGGGTDTQYF.

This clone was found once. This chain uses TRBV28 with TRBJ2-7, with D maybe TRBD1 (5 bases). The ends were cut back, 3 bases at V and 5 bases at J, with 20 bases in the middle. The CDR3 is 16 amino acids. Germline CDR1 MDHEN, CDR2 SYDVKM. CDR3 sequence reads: CASSFKGRFLLDEQYF. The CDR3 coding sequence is TGTGCCAGCAGTTTTAAGGGGCGATTTCTCTTAGACGAGCAGTACTTC.

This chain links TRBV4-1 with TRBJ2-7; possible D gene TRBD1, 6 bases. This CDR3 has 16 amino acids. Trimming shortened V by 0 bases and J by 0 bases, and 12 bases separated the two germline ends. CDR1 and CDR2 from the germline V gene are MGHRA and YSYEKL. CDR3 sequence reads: CASSQEGGRGSYEQYF. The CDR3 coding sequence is TGCGCCAGCAGCCAAGAAGGGGGAAGGGGCTCCTACGAGCAGTACTTC.

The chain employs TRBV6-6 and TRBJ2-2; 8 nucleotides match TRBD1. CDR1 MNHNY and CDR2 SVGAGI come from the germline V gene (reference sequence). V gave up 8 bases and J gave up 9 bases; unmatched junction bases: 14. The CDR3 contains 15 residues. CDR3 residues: CASRGTGVESRELFF. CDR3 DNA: TGTGCCAGCCGGGGGACAGGAGTGGAAAGCCGGGAGCTGTTTTTT.

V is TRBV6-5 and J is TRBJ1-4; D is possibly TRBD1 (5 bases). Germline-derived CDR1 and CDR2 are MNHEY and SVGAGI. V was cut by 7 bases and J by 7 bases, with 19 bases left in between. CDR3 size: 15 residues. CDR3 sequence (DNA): TGTGCCAGCATTGGCGGGGCAGAGTGGGGTGAAAAACTGTTTTTT. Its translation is CASIGGAEWGEKLFF.

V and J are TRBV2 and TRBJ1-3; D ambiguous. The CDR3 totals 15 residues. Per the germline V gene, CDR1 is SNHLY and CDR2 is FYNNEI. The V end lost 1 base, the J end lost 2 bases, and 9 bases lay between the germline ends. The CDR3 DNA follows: TGTGCCAGCAGTGAAGGGGAGGTCCCTGGAAACACCATATATTTT. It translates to CASSEGEVPGNTIYF.

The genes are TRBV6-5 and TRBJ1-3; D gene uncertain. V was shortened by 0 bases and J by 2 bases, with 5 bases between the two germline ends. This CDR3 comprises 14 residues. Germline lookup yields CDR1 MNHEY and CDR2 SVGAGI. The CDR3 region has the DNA TGTGCCAGCAGTTACTCCAGGACTGGAAACACCATATATTTT. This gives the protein CASSYSRTGNTIYF.

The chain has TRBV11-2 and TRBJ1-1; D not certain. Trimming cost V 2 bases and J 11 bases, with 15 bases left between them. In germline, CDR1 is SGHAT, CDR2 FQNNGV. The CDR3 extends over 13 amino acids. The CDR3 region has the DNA TGTGCCAGCAGCTTAAGTGAGGGAACCGGGGCTTTCTTT. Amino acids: CASSLSEGTGAFF.

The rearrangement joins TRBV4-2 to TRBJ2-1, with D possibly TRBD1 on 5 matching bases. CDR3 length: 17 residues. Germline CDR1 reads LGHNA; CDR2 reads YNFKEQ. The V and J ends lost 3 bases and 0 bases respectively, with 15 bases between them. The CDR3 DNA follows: TGTGCCAGCAGCCACCCGACAGATTTGAGCTCCTACAATGAGCAGTTCTTC. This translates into CASSHPTDLSSYNEQFF.

CDR3 sequence: CASGTGAQETQYF. For the CDR3, the DNA is TGTGCCAGCGGGACAGGGGCTCAAGAGACCCAGTACTTC. The chain couples TRBV28 to TRBJ2-5; 10 bases match TRBD1. V gave up 8 bases and J gave up 2 bases; unmatched junction bases: 2. CDR1 is MDHEN, CDR2 SYDVKM, per germline. The CDR3 is made up of 13 amino acids.

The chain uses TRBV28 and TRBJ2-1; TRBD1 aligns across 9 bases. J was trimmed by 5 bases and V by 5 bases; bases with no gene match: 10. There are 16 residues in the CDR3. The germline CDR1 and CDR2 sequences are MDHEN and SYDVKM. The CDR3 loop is CASSVGQGRTNNEQFF. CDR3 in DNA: TGTGCCAGCAGTGTCGGACAGGGGCGGACCAACAATGAGCAGTTCTTC.

The CDR3 sequence: CASSGLAAGELFF. The CDR3 DNA follows: TGTGCCAGCAGTGGACTGGCGGCCGGGGAGCTGTTTTTT. The chain employs TRBV12-3 or TRBV12-4 and TRBJ2-2; possible D gene TRBD2, 5 bases. CDR3 length: 13 amino acids. The germline V and J ends were trimmed by 5 bases and 6 bases, with 10 bases remaining between them.

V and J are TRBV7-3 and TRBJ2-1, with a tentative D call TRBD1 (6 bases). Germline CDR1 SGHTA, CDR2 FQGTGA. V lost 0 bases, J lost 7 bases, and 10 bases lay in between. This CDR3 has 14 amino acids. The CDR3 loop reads CASSLTGTKNEQFF. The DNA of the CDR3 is TGTGCCAGCAGCTTAACCGGGACAAAAAATGAGCAGTTCTTC. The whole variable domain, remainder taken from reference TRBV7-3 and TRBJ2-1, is GAGVSQTPSNKVTEKGKYVELRCDPISGHTALYWYRQSLGQGPEFLIYFQGTGAADDSGLPNDRFFAVRPEGSVSTLKIQRTERGDSAVYLCASSLTGTKNEQFFGPGTRLTVL.

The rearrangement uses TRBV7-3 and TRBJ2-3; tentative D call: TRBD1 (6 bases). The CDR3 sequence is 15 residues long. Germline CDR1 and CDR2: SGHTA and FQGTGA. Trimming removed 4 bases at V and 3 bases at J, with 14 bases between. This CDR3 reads CASSWGRTTTDTQYF. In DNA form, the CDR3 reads TGTGCCAGCAGCTGGGGGCGGACAACTACAGATACGCAGTATTTT.

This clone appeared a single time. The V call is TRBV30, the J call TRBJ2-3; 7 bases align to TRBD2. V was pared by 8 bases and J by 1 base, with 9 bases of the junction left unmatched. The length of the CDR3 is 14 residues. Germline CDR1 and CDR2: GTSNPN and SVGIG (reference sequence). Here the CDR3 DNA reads TGTGCCCGCCAGGGAGGGGACCGCACAGATACGCAGTATTTT. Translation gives CARQGGDRTDTQYF.

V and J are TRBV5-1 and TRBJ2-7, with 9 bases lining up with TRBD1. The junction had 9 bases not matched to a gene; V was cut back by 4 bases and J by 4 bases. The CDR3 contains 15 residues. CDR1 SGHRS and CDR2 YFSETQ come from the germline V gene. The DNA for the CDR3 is TGCGCCAGCAGCCAGGGCGCGGGACAGGGTTACGAGCAGTACTTC. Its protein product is CASSQGAGQGYEQYF.